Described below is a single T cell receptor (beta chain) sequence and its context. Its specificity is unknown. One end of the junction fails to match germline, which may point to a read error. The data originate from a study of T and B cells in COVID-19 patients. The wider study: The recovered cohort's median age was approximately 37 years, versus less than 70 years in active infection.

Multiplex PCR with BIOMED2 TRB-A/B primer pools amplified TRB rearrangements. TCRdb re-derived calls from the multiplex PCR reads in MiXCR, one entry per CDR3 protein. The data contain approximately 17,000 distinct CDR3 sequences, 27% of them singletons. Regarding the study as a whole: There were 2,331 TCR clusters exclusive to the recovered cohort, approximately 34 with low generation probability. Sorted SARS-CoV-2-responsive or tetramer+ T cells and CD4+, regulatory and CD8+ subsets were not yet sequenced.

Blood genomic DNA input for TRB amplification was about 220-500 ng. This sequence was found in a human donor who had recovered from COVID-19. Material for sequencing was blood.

The CDR3 coding sequence is TGCAGCGTTCGTGATCCCGGGACAGGGGAAAATTTT. Translating gives CSVRDPGTGENF. This chain connects TRBV29-1 to TRBJ1-3; TRBD1 aligns across 10 bases. CDR3 length: 12 amino acids. CDR1 SQVTM and CDR2 ANQGSEA come from the germline V gene.